This is a list of T cell receptor beta chains from one sample in a study of cytomegalovirus exposure and HLA in healthy donors. Here immunoSEQ multiplex PCR was the method, and the copy in TCRdb shows in-frame clones only, minus some. The repertoire includes some 130,000 clones, around 83% of them detected once, and 1% sits in the top ten. The sequenced sample consisted of PBMCs. All receptors derive from a human donor in good health. The CDR3 runs from the conserved cysteine through the conserved F or W. The order of the fields is J gene, D gene, clone size, CDR3 length, V gene, CDR3 DNA, CDR3 protein. The D gene is left open where the match is weak. A row's size may be missing; if present it is once, few, many or a size class.

TRBJ1-2 | . | . | 13 | TRBV6-1 | TGTGCCAGCATACACGGACATTCCTATGGCTACACCTTC | CASIHGHSYGYTF
TRBJ1-5 | . | . | 16 | TRBV6-6 | TGTGCCAGCAGTCGAAATACAGACAGTAGCAATCAGCCCCAGCATTTT | CASSRNTDSSNQPQHF
TRBJ2-3 | . | . | 15 | TRBV12-5 | TGTGCTAGTGGTTTGGTACTCTCAACGACAGATACGCAGTATTTT | CASGLVLSTTDTQYF
TRBJ2-1 | . | once | 15 | TRBV7-3 | TGTGCCAGCAGCTTATCGTGGGCGTCAAGCAATGAGCAGTTCTTC | CASSLSWASSNEQFF
TRBJ1-6 | . | once | 13 | TRBV6-1 | TGTGCCAGCATTCTGACAGGCCGGTCACCCCTCCACTTT | CASILTGRSPLHF
TRBJ1-1 | . | . | 11 | TRBV29-1 | TGCAGCTCTAGGACGGGAACTGAAGCTTTCTTT | CSSRTGTEAFF
TRBJ1-1 | TRBD1 | few | 16 | TRBV18 | TGTGCCAGCTCACCCGGGACAGCCAACATGAACACTGAAGCTTTCTTT | CASSPGTANMNTEAFF
TRBJ1-2 | TRBD1 | . | 15 | TRBV5-1 | TGCGCCAGCAGCTTGGCTACAGGGGCGGGGTATGGCTACACCTTC | CASSLATGAGYGYTF
TRBJ2-3 | TRBD2 | . | 18 | TRBV5-1 | TGCGCCAGCAGCTTTGGGGCCGGTAGCGGGGGTCTCACAGATACGCAGTATTTT | CASSFGAGSGGLTDTQYF
TRBJ2-1 | TRBD2 | . | 15 | TRBV6-1 | TGTGCCACCGGGGAACCGGGACTACCTTACAATGAGCAGTTCTTC | CATGEPGLPYNEQFF
TRBJ2-5 | . | few | 14 | TRBV7-6 | TGTGCCAGCAGCTTAAACTACGCCGGAGAGACCCAGTACTTC | CASSLNYAGETQYF
TRBJ1-1 | . | few | 13 | TRBV6-1 | TGTGCCAGCCTCACAGGGAGACATACTGAAGCTTTCTTT | CASLTGRHTEAFF
TRBJ2-3 | . | once | 13 | TRBV14 | TGTGCCAGCAGCCAAGACTTCCCAGATACGCAGTATTTT | CASSQDFPDTQYF
TRBJ2-7 | TRBD2 | . | 15 | TRBV4-2 | TGTGCCAGCAGCCAAGAAGCGCCTAGCGGGGACGAGCAGTACTTC | CASSQEAPSGDEQYF
TRBJ1-1 | . | . | 14 | TRBV7-2 | TGTGCCAGCGGGTCTGGGCCCATGAACACTGAAGCTTTCTTT | CASGSGPMNTEAFF
TRBJ1-1 | . | few | 15 | TRBV18 | TGTGCCAGCTCACCCCCAGGGCAGGGGAGGGCTGAAGCTTTCTTT | CASSPPGQGRAEAFF
TRBJ2-2 | . | . | 14 | TRBV21-1 | TGTGCCAGCAGCAAAAAGGGGGTACGCGGGGAGCTGTTTTTT | CASSKKGVRGELFF
TRBJ2-2 | TRBD1 | . | 17 | TRBV2 | TGTGCCAGCACCAGGGACAGGACATCTCGTAACACCGGGGAGCTGTTTTTT | CASTRDRTSRNTGELFF
TRBJ1-1 | . | . | 14 | TRBV6-1 | TGTGCCAGCCTCTTCTCGGACACGAACACTGAAGCTTTCTTT | CASLFSDTNTEAFF
TRBJ1-2 | . | . | 15 | TRBV9 | TGTGCCAGCAGCGTAGAAGGGGAACCCTACTATGGCTACACCTTC | CASSVEGEPYYGYTF
TRBJ1-4 | . | few | 16 | TRBV5-1 | TGCGCCAGCAGCTTGGCCCTAGGCAGTGGTAATGAAAAACTGTTTTTT | CASSLALGSGNEKLFF
TRBJ2-3 | . | . | 16 | TRBV11-2 | TGTGCCAGCAGTTTAGCCGGTCCAGGGCTCACAGATACGCAGTATTTT | CASSLAGPGLTDTQYF
TRBJ2-5 | TRBD1 | once | 16 | TRBV5-4 | TGTGCCAGCAGCAGTAAGCGGGACAGGGTCGGAGAGACCCAGTACTTC | CASSSKRDRVGETQYF
TRBJ1-6 | . | . | 13 | TRBV29-1 | TGCAGCGTGACAGTAGCCTATAATTCACCCCTCCACTTT | CSVTVAYNSPLHF
TRBJ2-7 | . | . | 13 | TRBV19 | TGTGCCAGTAGTATAGGGACATTCCACGAGCAGTACTTC | CASSIGTFHEQYF
TRBJ1-2 | . | . | 15 | TRBV5-4 | TGTGCCAGCAGCTTGTACGTCGCGGGGGACTATGGCTACACCTTC | CASSLYVAGDYGYTF
TRBJ1-4 | . | . | 14 | TRBV6-5 | TGTGCCAGCAGTTTAGAGCGAGACAGTGAAAAACTGTTTTTT | CASSLERDSEKLFF